The following is a TCR beta chain sequence with its context. The sample originates from a study of blood T cell repertoires in COVID-19. Background on the study: Acute and convalescent COVID-19 specimens originated in the United States, Italy and Spain.

How the authors handled the data: The authors estimated nucleated cell counts from reference gene primer amplification. The table came from immunoSEQ multiplex PCR; TCRdb's copy has only in-frame clones and leaves some out. The D gene and trimming were derived from the DNA, and the V and J assignments and clone size from that table. The top ten clones hold about 0.83% of a sample with some 400,000 clones, approximately 90% of them seen once. Recruitment covered about two dozen US areas and drew participants whose ages spanned about 18 to 89 years. Participants reported their clinical history, and cohort assignment relied on those reports. The CDR3 contains 17 residues. Per germline, CDR1 LNHNV and CDR2 YYDKDF (reference sequence). V lost 5 bases, J lost 4 bases, and 10 bases stayed unmatched.

Sequencing input: PBMCs or T cells enriched from blood (not recorded which). The chain uses TRBV15 and TRBJ1-5, with 11 bases aligning to TRBD1. The receptor's source is a woman between 35 and 50 years old who had been exposed to COVID-19. The CDR3 DNA sequence: TGTGCCACCAGCGGGGGACAGGGGGTATTCGGTAATCAGCCCCAGCATTTT. It codes for CATSGGQGVFGNQPQHF.